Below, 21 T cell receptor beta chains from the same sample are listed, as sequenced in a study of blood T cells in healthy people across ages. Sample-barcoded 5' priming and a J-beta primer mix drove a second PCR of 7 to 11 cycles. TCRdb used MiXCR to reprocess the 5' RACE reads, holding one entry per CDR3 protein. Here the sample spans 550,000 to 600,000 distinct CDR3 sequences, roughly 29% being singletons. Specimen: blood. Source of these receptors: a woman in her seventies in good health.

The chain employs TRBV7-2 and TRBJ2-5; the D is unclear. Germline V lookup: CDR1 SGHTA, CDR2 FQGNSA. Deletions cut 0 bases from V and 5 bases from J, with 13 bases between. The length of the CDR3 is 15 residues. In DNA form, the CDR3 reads TGTGCCAGCAGCTTAGCTCGGGCAGCATGGGAGACCCAGTACTTC. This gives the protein CASSLARAAWETQYF.

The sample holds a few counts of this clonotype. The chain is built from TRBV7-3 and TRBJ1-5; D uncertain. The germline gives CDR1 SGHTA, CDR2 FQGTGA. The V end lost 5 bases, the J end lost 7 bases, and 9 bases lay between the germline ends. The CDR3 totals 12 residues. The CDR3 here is CASSPALQPQHF. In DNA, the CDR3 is TGTGCCAGCAGCCCAGCTCTACAGCCCCAGCATTTT.

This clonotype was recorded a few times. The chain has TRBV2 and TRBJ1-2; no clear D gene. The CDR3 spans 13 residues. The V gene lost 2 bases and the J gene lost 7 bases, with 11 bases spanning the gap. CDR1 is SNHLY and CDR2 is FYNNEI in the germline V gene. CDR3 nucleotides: TGTGCCAGCAGTGAAAGGAGGGAGTCTGGCTACACCTTC. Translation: CASSERRESGYTF.

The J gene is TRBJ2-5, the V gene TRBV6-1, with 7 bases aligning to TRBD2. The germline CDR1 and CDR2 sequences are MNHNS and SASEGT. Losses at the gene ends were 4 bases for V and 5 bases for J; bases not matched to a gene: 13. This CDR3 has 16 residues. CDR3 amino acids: CASSVVRTSTGETQYF. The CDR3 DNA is TGTGCCAGCAGTGTCGTGAGGACTAGTACGGGGGAGACCCAGTACTTC.

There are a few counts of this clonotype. CDR3 DNA: TGCGCCAGCAGCTCACGACAGTACCAAGAGACCCAGTACTTC. Translating gives CASSSRQYQETQYF. J is TRBJ2-5 and V is TRBV5-1, with TRBD1 as a possible D gene (5 bases). The CDR3 is 14 residues long. V was shortened by 3 bases and J by 0 bases, with 9 bases between the two germline ends. Germline loops: CDR1 SGHRS, CDR2 YFSETQ.

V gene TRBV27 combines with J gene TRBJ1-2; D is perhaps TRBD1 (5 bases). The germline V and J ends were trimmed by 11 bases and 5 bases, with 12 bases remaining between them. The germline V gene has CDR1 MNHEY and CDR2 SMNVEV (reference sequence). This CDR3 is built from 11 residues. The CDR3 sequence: CAWWDGYGYTF. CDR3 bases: TGTGCCTGGTGGGACGGGTATGGCTACACCTTC.

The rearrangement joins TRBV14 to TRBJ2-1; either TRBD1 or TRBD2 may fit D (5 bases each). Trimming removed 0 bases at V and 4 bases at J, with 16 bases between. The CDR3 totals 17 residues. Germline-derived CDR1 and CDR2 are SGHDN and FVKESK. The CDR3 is CASSQDGTQHRYNEQFF. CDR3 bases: TGTGCCAGCAGCCAAGATGGGACCCAACACCGGTACAATGAGCAGTTCTTC.

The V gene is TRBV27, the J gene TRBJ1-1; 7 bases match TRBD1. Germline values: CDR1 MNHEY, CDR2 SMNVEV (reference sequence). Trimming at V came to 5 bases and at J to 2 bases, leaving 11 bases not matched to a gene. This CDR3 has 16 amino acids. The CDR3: CASSPNHRGINTEAFF. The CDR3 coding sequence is TGTGCCAGCAGTCCAAACCACAGGGGAATAAACACTGAAGCTTTCTTT.

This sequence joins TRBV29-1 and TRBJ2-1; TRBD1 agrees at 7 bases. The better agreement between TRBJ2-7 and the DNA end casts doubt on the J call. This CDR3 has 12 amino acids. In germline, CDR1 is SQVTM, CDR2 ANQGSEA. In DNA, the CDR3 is TGCAGCGTTGGATGGACAGGTTGGGAGCAGTACTTC. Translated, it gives CSVGWTGWEQYF.

The CDR3 nucleotides read TGTGCCAGCAGTTACGGGCGTGCTAGCGGGGGACAAGAGACCCAGTACTTC. Protein product: CASSYGRASGGQETQYF. The rearrangement joins TRBV6-5 to TRBJ2-5; 10 bases are shared with TRBD2. The length of the CDR3 is 17 residues. Trimming at V came to 2 bases and at J to 2 bases, leaving 8 bases not matched to a gene. Looked up from germline, CDR1 is MNHEY and CDR2 is SVGAGI.

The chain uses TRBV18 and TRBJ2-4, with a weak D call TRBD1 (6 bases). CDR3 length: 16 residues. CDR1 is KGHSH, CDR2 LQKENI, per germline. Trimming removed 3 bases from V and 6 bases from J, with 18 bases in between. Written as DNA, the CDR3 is TGTGCCAGCTCACCTAGCAAGGTGGGGGCAGGAAACATTCAGTACTTC. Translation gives CASSPSKVGAGNIQYF.

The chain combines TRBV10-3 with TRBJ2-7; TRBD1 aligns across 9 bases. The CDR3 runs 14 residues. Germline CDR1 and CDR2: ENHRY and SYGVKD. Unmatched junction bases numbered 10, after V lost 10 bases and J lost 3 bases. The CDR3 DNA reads TGTGCCACCGGGACAGGGACGGTGAACTACGAGCAGTACTTC. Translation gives CATGTGTVNYEQYF.

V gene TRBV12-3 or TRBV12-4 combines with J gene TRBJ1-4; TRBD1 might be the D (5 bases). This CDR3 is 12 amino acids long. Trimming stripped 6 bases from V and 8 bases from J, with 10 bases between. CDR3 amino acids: CASRQDGEKLFF. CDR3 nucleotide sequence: TGTGCCAGCAGACAGGACGGGGAAAAACTGTTTTTT.

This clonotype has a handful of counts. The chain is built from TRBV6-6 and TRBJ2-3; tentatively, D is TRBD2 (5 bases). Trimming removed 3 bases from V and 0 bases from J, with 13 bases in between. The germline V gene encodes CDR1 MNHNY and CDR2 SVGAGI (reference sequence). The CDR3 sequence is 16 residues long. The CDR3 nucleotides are TGTGCCAGCAGTTATTTTTCTAGCCCTAGCACAGATACGCAGTATTTT. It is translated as CASSYFSSPSTDTQYF.

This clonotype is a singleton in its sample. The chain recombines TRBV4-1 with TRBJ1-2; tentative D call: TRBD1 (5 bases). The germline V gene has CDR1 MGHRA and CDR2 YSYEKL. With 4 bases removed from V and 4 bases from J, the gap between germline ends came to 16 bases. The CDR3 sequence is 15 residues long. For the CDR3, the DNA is TGCGCCAGCAGCCCAAAGGACTTGGGGCCCTATGGCTACACCTTC. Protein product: CASSPKDLGPYGYTF.

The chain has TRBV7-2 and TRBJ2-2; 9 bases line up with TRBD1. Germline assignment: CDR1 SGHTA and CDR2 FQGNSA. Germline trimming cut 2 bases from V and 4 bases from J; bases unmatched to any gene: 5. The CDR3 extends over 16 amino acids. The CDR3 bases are TGTGCCAGCAGCTTATTCGCGGACAGGGGCACCGGGGAGCTGTTTTTT. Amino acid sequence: CASSLFADRGTGELFF. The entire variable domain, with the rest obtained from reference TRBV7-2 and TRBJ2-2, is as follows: GAGVSQSPSNKVTEKGKDVELRCDPISGHTALYWYRQSLGQGLEFLIYFQGNSAPDKSGLPSDRFSAERTGGSVSTLTIQRTQQEDSAVYLCASSLFADRGTGELFFGEGSRLTVL.

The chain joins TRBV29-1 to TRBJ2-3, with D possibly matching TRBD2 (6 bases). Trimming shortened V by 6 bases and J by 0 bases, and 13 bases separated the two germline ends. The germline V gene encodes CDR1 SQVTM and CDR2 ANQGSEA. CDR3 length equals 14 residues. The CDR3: CSVGTSLSTDTQYF. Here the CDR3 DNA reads TGCAGCGTCGGGACTTCCCTTAGCACAGATACGCAGTATTTT.

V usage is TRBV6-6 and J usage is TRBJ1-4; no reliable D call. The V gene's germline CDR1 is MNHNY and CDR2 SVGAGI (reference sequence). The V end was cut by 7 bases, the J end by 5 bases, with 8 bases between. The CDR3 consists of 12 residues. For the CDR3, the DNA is TGTGCCAGCAACGGACTCAATGAAAAACTGTTTTTT. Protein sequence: CASNGLNEKLFF.

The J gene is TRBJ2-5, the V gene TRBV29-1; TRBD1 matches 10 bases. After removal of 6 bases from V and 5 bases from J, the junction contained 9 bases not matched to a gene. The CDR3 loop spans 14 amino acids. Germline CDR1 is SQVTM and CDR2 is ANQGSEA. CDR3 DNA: TGCAGCGTACCCGAGACAGGGGGCGTCGAGACCCAGTACTTC. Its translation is CSVPETGGVETQYF.

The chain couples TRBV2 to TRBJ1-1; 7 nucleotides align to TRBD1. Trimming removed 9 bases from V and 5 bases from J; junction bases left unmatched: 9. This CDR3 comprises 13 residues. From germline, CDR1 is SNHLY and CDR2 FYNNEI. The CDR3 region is CASSDRDGTEAFF. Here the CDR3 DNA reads TGTGCCAGTTCAGACAGGGATGGAACTGAAGCTTTCTTT.

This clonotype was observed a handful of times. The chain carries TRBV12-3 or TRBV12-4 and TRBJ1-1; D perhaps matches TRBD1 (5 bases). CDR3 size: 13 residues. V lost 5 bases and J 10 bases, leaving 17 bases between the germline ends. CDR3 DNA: TGTGCCAGCAGTGGCGAGGGACGGAGGGGAGCTTTCTTT. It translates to CASSGEGRRGAFF.